This T cell receptor (beta chain) was identified during a study of cytotoxic CD8 clonotypes in ibrutinib-treated CLL (dated by TCRdb to 2020 to 2023). Looking at the study overall: In this cohort, about 15 patients were treatment-naive and roughly 10 were relapsed/refractory, while some 18 had unmutated IGHV. Response samples were taken after a median of approximately a year on treatment, ranging from about 6 to 36 months. Cryopreserved peripheral blood mononuclear cells were obtained before treatment, at response, and at either sustained remission or disease progression. Of the approximately 90 people in the trial, around 25 had longitudinal samples available. Responses were partial in approximately 24 patients and complete in 2; after median approximately 69 months follow-up, approximately 15 stayed in remission and approximately 12 progressed. An average of around 250,000 productive templates and tens of thousands of productive rearrangements was obtained per sample. General findings and caveats noted by the study authors: Baseline clonality was found to be higher than that of age-matched healthy donors and was strongly correlated with circulating CD8+ T-cell counts. Sustained-remission and progressing patients did not have matched sampling times, and lymph node repertoires were not examined. Clonality increased at ibrutinib response, stayed stable in sustained remission, and fell back toward baseline at progression. Public clonotypes were found to be uncommon and were observed to contract or remain stable during treatment; the increase in clonality was shown to reflect expansion of private clonotypes at ibrutinib response.

The goal of deep resolution MiSeq sequencing was a depth between 1 in 1 million and 1 in 200,000 T cells, and coverage averaged 10x per clonotype. TCR beta libraries were generated with the immunoSEQ hsTCRB Kit. The authors' pipeline ran thus. ImmunoSEQ Data Assistant and ImmunoSEQ Analyzer were used for data analysis, and V, D and J genes were assigned according to IMGT definitions. Clonality, with values ranging from 0 to 1, was calculated as one minus the normalized Shannon entropy of productive rearrangement frequencies. Only overrepresented clonotypes making up at least 0.05% of the repertoire of each patient were included in the public clonotype analysis. About twelve repertoires from age-matched healthy donors, obtained from immuneACCESS, served as clonality controls. TCRdb took over this immuneACCESS table, retaining in-frame rearrangements with V and J assigned. Such tables are incomplete; in checked studies, under half of the missing clones stem from an unresolved V gene, and the remainder is unexplained. V and J calls and clone size are those listed in that table; D and trimming were worked out from the DNA. A total of some 25,000 clones appear in this sample, 78% of them only once. 9% of the sample goes to the ten largest clones.

At the junction V is shortened by 4 bases and J by 4 bases; bases outside the gene matches: 1. CDR1 and CDR2 are drawn from the germline V gene: MNHNS, SASEGT. The CDR3 sequence holds 15 residues, the cysteine and phenylalanine included. Only the CDR3 DNA is retained, 45 bases long and in frame from the first base. For TCR beta library preparation, roughly 2 micrograms of genomic DNA were extracted from the cryopreserved PBMCs. Longitudinal blood samples from CLL patients on ibrutinib monotherapy were analyzed using high-throughput TCR beta sequencing. Patients were enrolled in a phase 2 open-label single-center ibrutinib monotherapy trial. On this clone: Its antigen target is currently unknown. No much larger clone is present one base from it, and per-base qualities are unavailable.

The rearranged chain carries TRBV6-1 and TRBJ2-3, with TRBD2 matching 14 junction bases. The clonotype was recovered from a human donor with chronic lymphocytic leukemia. The material was PBMCs, obtained before ibrutinib treatment. This receptor has the CDR3 CASSGLAGGPDTQYF. The DNA sequence reads TGTGCCAGCAGTGGACTAGCGGGAGGGCCAGATACGCAGTATTTT.